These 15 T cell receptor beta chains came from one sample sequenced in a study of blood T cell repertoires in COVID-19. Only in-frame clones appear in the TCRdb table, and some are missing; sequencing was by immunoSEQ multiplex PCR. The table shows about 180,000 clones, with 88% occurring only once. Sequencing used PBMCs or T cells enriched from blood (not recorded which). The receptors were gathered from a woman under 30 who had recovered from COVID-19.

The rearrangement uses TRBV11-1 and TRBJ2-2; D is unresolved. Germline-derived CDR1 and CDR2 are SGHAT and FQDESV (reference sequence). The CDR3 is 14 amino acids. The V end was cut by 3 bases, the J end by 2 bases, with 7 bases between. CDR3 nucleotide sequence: TGTGCCAGCAGCTTCGCTAGTAACACCGGGGAGCTGTTTTTT. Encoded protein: CASSFASNTGELFF.

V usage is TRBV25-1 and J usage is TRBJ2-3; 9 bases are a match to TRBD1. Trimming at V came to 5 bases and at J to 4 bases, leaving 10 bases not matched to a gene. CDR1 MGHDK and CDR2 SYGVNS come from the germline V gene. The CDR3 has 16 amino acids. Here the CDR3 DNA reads TGTGCCAGCAGTCACCAGACAGGGGGTCCGGCAGATACGCAGTATTTT. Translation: CASSHQTGGPADTQYF.

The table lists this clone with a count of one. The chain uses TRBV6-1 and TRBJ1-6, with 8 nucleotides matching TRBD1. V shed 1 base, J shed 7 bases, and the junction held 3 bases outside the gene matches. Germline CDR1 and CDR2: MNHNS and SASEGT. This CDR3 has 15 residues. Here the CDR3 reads CASSEVTGENSPLHF. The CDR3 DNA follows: TGTGCCAGCAGTGAAGTGACAGGGGAGAATTCACCCCTCCACTTT.

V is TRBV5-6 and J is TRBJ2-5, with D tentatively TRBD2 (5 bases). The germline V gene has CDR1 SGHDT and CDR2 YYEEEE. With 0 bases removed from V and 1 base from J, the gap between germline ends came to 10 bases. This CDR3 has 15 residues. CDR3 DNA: TGTGCCAGCAGCTTGGGCCGGGGTATCCAAGAGACCCAGTACTTC. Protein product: CASSLGRGIQETQYF. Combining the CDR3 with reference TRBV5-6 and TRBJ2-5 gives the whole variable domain DAGVTQSPTHLIKTRGQQVTLRCSPKSGHDTVSWYQQALGQGPQFIFQYYEEEERQRGNFPDRFSGHQFPNYSSELNVNALLLGDSALYLCASSLGRGIQETQYFGPGTRLLVL.

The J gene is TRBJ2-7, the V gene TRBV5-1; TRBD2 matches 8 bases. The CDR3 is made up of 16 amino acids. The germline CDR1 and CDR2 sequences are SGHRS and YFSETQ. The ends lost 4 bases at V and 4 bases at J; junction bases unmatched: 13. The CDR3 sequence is CASSGSGLAWGYEQYF. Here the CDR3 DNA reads TGCGCCAGCAGCGGTTCAGGACTAGCTTGGGGATACGAGCAGTACTTC.

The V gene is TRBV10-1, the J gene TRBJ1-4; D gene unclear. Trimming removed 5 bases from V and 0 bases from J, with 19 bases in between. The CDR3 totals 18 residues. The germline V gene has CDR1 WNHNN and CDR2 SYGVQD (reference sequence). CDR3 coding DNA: TGCGCCAGCAGTAAAAAGTTGGGCGGGCTTGCAACTAATGAAAAACTGTTTTTT. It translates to CASSKKLGGLATNEKLFF.

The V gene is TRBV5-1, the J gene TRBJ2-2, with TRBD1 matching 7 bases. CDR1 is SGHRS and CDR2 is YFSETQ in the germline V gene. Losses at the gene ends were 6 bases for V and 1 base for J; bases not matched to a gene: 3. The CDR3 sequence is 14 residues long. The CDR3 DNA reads TGCGCCAGCAACCGACAGGGGAACACCGGGGAGCTGTTTTTT. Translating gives CASNRQGNTGELFF.

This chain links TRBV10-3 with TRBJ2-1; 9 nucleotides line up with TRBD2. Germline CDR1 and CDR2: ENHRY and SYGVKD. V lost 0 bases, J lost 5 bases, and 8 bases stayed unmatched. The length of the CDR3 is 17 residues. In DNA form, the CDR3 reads TGTGCCATCAGTGAGTCGAGGGCTAGCGGGACCAACAATGAGCAGTTCTTC. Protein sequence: CAISESRASGTNNEQFF.

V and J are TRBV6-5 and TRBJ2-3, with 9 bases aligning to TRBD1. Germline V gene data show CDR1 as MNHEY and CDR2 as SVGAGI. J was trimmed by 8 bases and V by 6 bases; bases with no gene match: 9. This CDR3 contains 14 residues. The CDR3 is CASREGQGLATQYF. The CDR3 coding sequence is TGTGCCAGCAGGGAGGGACAGGGTCTCGCTACGCAGTATTTT.

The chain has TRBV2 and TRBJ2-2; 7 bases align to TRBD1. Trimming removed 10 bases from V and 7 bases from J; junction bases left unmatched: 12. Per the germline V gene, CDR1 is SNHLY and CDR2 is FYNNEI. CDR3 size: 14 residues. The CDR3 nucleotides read TGTGCCATCCGGCCGGGGCGGACAGGCGGGGAGCTGTTTTTT. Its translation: CAIRPGRTGGELFF.

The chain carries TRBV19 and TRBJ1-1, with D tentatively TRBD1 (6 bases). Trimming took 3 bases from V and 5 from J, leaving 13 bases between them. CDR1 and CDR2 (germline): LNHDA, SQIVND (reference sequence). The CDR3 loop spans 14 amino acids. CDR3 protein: CASSMRGTGTEAFF. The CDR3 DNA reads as TGTGCCAGTAGTATGAGGGGGACGGGGACTGAAGCTTTCTTT.

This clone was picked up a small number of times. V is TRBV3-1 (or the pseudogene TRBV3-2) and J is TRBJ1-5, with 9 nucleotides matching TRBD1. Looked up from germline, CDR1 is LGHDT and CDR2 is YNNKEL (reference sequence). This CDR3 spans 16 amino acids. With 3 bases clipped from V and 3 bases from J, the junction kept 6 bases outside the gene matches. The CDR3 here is CASSHLDRGINQPQHF. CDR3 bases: TGTGCCAGCAGCCACTTAGACAGGGGGATCAATCAGCCCCAGCATTTT.

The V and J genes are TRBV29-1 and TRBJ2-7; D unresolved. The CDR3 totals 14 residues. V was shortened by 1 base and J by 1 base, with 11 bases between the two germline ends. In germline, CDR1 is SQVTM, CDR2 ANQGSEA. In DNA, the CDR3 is TGCAGCGTTGAAGGAGAGTCTACGTCCTACGAGCAGTACTTC. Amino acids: CSVEGESTSYEQYF.

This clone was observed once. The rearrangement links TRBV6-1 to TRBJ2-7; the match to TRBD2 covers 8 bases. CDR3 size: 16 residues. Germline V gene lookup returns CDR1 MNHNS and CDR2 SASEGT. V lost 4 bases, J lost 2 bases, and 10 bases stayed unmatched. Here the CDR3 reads CASSASSGFYTYEQYF. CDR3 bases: TGTGCCAGCAGTGCGTCTAGCGGGTTTTATACCTACGAGCAGTACTTC.

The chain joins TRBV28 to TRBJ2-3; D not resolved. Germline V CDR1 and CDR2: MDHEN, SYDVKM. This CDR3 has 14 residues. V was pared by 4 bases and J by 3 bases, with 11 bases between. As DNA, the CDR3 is TGTGCCAGCAGTTCCTTGACTCTAACAGATACGCAGTATTTT. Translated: CASSSLTLTDTQYF.